This record concerns one T cell receptor beta chain sequence. The table came from immunoSEQ multiplex PCR; TCRdb's copy has only in-frame clones and leaves some out. Counted here are about 370,000 clones, around 90% occurring once; the ten biggest clones make up about 3%. The data originate from a study of blood T cell repertoires in COVID-19. As for the study in general: Sources were T cells, B-cell-depleted T cells, or PBMCs; the material itself was cDNA or gDNA.

Germline CDR1 reads LNHDA; CDR2 reads SQIVND (reference sequence). V was pared by 5 bases and J by 2 bases, with 9 bases between. The CDR3 runs to 13 residues. Source material: peripheral blood. The chain couples TRBV19 to TRBJ2-5, with a tentative D call TRBD1 (6 bases). The TCR originated in a woman in her 30s with COVID-19, enrolled during active disease. CDR3 sequence reads: CASSVGTQETQYF. In DNA form, the CDR3 reads TGTGCCAGTAGTGTGGGGACACAAGAGACCCAGTACTTC.